The source of this T cell receptor beta chain is a study of blood T cell repertoires in COVID-19. About the study: The cDNA or gDNA used as material had been derived from T cells, B-cell-depleted T cells, or PBMCs.

The protocol was immunoSEQ multiplex PCR, while the TCRdb copy is restricted to in-frame clones and leaves out a portion. The sample has fewer than 350,000 clones; approximately 90% are singletons. Clinical history reported by participants formed the basis on which cohorts were assigned. Two negative PCRs, clearance, or symptom resolution characterized the recovered Cohort 3 donors. V shed 3 bases, J shed 7 bases, and the junction held 4 bases outside the gene matches. The CDR3 loop spans 15 amino acids. The germline V gene has CDR1 SGHRS and CDR2 YFSETQ. The receptor was isolated from a woman in her forties who had recovered from COVID-19. Sequencing was performed on PBMCs or T cells enriched from blood (not recorded which). This sequence joins TRBV5-1 and TRBJ1-6, with 10 positions matching TRBD1. CDR3 DNA: TGCGCCAGCAGCTGGGGACAGGGGCTCAATTCACCCCTCCACTTT. It codes for CASSWGQGLNSPLHF.